Presented here are 19 T cell receptor beta chains from one specimen sequenced in a study of blood T cell repertoires in COVID-19. TCRdb's table, derived via immunoSEQ multiplex PCR, lists solely in-frame clones and lacks some. The sample lists about 200,000 clones, around 90% seen once, with approximately 1.2% in the top ten. Sequencing used peripheral blood. These receptor sequences come from a man younger than 45 with acute or convalescent COVID-19.

The V call is TRBV4-2, the J call TRBJ1-2, with D possibly matching TRBD1 (6 bases). CDR3 length: 15 residues. The V end lost 2 bases, the J end lost 0 bases, and 10 bases lay between the germline ends. From germline, CDR1 is LGHNA and CDR2 YNFKEQ. This CDR3 is CASSQRTESNYGYTF. The CDR3 coding sequence is TGTGCCAGCAGCCAAAGGACAGAATCTAACTATGGCTACACCTTC.

The chain has TRBV10-3 and TRBJ2-3; D possibly corresponds to TRBD2 (5 bases). CDR1 is ENHRY and CDR2 is SYGVKD in the germline V gene. Deletions cut 0 bases from V and 1 base from J, with 5 bases between. The CDR3 sequence is 14 residues long. The CDR3 nucleotides are TGTGCCATCAGTGAGTCGAGGGGCACAGATACGCAGTATTTT. As protein: CAISESRGTDTQYF.

This chain uses TRBV27 with TRBJ2-6; 7 bases are shared with TRBD1. The germline gives CDR1 MNHEY, CDR2 SMNVEV (reference sequence). This CDR3 contains 18 residues. Trimming took 0 bases from V and 0 from J; bases not matched to a gene: 5. As DNA, the CDR3 is TGTGCCAGCAGTTTATCTTGGGACAGCTACTCTGGGGCCAACGTCCTGACTTTC. Its translation is CASSLSWDSYSGANVLTF.

This chain links TRBV3-1 (or the pseudogene TRBV3-2) with TRBJ2-2, with D perhaps matching TRBD2 (5 bases). There are 14 residues in the CDR3. Trimming removed 0 bases from V and 8 bases from J, with 10 bases in between. The V gene's germline CDR1 is LGHDT and CDR2 YNNKEL (reference sequence). The CDR3 protein is CASSQDHGVGELFF. Here the CDR3 DNA reads TGTGCCAGCAGCCAAGATCACGGGGTTGGGGAGCTGTTTTTT.

The chain uses TRBV5-1 and TRBJ1-1; D possibly corresponds to TRBD1 (5 bases). CDR1 and CDR2 (germline): SGHRS, YFSETQ. This CDR3 has 15 residues. The V end was cut by 0 bases, the J end by 4 bases, with 13 bases between. CDR3 coding DNA: TGCGCCAGCAGCTTGGGACGGGGAGGGGTCACTGAAGCTTTCTTT. This translates into CASSLGRGGVTEAFF.

The chain recombines TRBV28 with TRBJ1-4; tentatively, D is TRBD1 (6 bases). The CDR3 covers 15 residues. The ends were cut back, 1 base at V and 7 bases at J, with 13 bases in the middle. CDR1 and CDR2 (germline): MDHEN, SYDVKM. The CDR3, as DNA: TGTGCCAGCAGTTTATCCGCAGGGGCGGGTGAAAAACTGTTTTTT. It yields the protein CASSLSAGAGEKLFF.

This chain joins TRBV5-1 and TRBJ2-2, with 8 bases matching TRBD2. The CDR3 contains 13 residues. Trimming took 4 bases from V and 6 from J; bases not matched to a gene: 2. CDR1 SGHRS and CDR2 YFSETQ come from the germline V gene. CDR3 in DNA: TGCGCCAGCAGCCAGGGACTAGCCGGGGAGCTGTTTTTT. This translates into CASSQGLAGELFF.

The chain couples TRBV30 to TRBJ1-2; TRBD1 agrees at 8 bases. The CDR3 runs 15 residues. CDR1 and CDR2 from the germline V gene are GTSNPN and SVGIG (reference sequence). V was pared by 0 bases and J by 6 bases, with 9 bases of the junction left unmatched. The CDR3 region has the DNA TGTGCCTGGAGTGTACTCCAGGGGGCGCGAAATGGCTACACCTTC. It is translated as CAWSVLQGARNGYTF.

The chain is built from TRBV11-2 and TRBJ2-3; 9 nucleotides agree with TRBD2. This CDR3 is 17 amino acids long. After removal of 5 bases from V and 9 bases from J, the junction contained 18 bases not matched to a gene. Germline CDR1 reads SGHAT; CDR2 reads FQNNGV. CDR3 amino acids: CASSPRILAGAPGTQYF. The CDR3, as DNA: TGTGCCAGCAGCCCCAGAATTTTAGCGGGGGCCCCCGGGACGCAGTATTTT.

V is TRBV18 and J is TRBJ1-2, with D maybe TRBD1 (6 bases). Germline V gives CDR1 KGHSH, CDR2 LQKENI. The CDR3 is 11 residues long. V dropped 4 bases and J dropped 12 bases, with 12 bases sitting between them. Here the CDR3 DNA reads TGTGCCAGCTCACGAGCCAGGGGTCACACCTTC. Amino acids: CASSRARGHTF. Full variable domain (rest looked up from reference TRBV18 and TRBJ1-2): NAGVMQNPRHLVRRRGQEARLRCSPMKGHSHVYWYRQLPEEGLKFMVYLQKENIIDESGMPKERFSAEFPKEGPSILRIQQVVRGDSAAYFCASSRARGHTFGSGTRLTVV.

This rearrangement joins TRBV5-1 to TRBJ2-6; TRBD1 might be the D (6 bases). Trimming shortened V by 2 bases and J by 4 bases, and 22 bases separated the two germline ends. This CDR3 spans 19 amino acids. Germline CDR1 SGHRS, CDR2 YFSETQ. The CDR3 reads CASSFPTRGSVRGANVLTF. The CDR3 bases are TGCGCCAGCAGCTTCCCGACCAGGGGAAGTGTAAGAGGGGCCAACGTCCTGACTTTC.

The chain couples TRBV28 to TRBJ2-7; 8 bases are shared with TRBD1. The CDR3 spans 15 residues. V gave up 3 bases and J gave up 6 bases; unmatched junction bases: 10. The germline CDR1 and CDR2 sequences are MDHEN and SYDVKM. The CDR3 region is CASSLGQGAEAEQYF. The CDR3 DNA sequence: TGTGCCAGCAGTTTGGGTCAGGGGGCGGAAGCCGAGCAGTACTTC.

This sequence joins TRBV4-1 and TRBJ1-6, with TRBD1 matching over 10 bases. CDR1 is MGHRA, CDR2 YSYEKL, per germline. Trimming at V came to 4 bases and at J to 5 bases, leaving 14 bases not matched to a gene. The CDR3 has 19 residues. The chain's CDR3 is CASSLWGKTGGVNNSPLHF. The DNA for the CDR3 is TGCGCCAGCAGCCTGTGGGGGAAGACAGGGGGCGTAAATAATTCACCCCTCCACTTT.

The gene calls are TRBV28 and TRBJ1-6, with D possibly TRBD1 on 6 matching bases. Germline values: CDR1 MDHEN, CDR2 SYDVKM. This CDR3 spans 15 amino acids. Trimming cost V 7 bases and J 3 bases, with 13 bases left between them. The CDR3 sequence: CASKQGGNYNSPLHF. CDR3 in DNA: TGTGCCAGCAAACAGGGTGGAAACTATAATTCACCCCTCCACTTT. The whole variable domain, remainder taken from reference TRBV28 and TRBJ1-6, is DVKVTQSSRYLVKRTGEKVFLECVQDMDHENMFWYRQDPGLGLRLIYFSYDVKMKEKGDIPEGYSVSREKKERFSLILESASTNQTSMYLCASKQGGNYNSPLHFGNGTRLTVT.

The V gene is TRBV27, the J gene TRBJ2-1, with D tentatively TRBD1 (5 bases). Trimming cost V 5 bases and J 5 bases, with 19 bases left between them. From germline, CDR1 is MNHEY and CDR2 SMNVEV (reference sequence). CDR3 length equals 16 residues. CDR3 DNA sequence: TGTGCCAGCAGTGCTAAAAACAGGAACCCCAACAATGAGCAGTTCTTC. It translates to CASSAKNRNPNNEQFF.

This chain connects TRBV11-2 to TRBJ2-1; TRBD1 might be the D (5 bases). The germline V gene encodes CDR1 SGHAT and CDR2 FQNNGV. The ends were cut back, 5 bases at V and 3 bases at J, with 17 bases in the middle. The CDR3 is 16 residues long. The CDR3 nucleotides are TGTGCCAGCAGCCCCCCTCGCGACAGCTACTACAATGAGCAGTTCTTC. This sequence encodes CASSPPRDSYYNEQFF.

The rearrangement joins TRBV28 to TRBJ1-2; tentative D call: TRBD1 (5 bases). Germline V lookup: CDR1 MDHEN, CDR2 SYDVKM. CDR3 size: 15 residues. Trimming shortened V by 2 bases and J by 0 bases, and 10 bases separated the two germline ends. CDR3 DNA sequence: TGTGCCAGCAGTTTAGGGGACTCGACTAACTATGGCTACACCTTC. The encoded protein is CASSLGDSTNYGYTF.

The V and J genes are TRBV4-1 and TRBJ1-2; the match to TRBD1 covers 7 bases. After removal of 4 bases from V and 3 bases from J, the junction contained 5 bases not matched to a gene. Germline loops: CDR1 MGHRA, CDR2 YSYEKL. The CDR3 totals 14 residues. CDR3 protein: CASSPRTGDYGYTF. CDR3 sequence (DNA): TGCGCCAGCAGCCCTAGGACAGGAGACTATGGCTACACCTTC.

The rearrangement uses TRBV19 and TRBJ1-1; the D is unclear. The germline V and J ends were trimmed by 0 bases and 10 bases, with 15 bases remaining between them. There are 14 residues in the CDR3. From germline, CDR1 is LNHDA and CDR2 SQIVND (reference sequence). This CDR3 is CASSIDSRSIGAFF. The CDR3 coding sequence is TGTGCCAGTAGTATAGATAGTAGATCTATCGGAGCTTTCTTT.